Below, 10 T cell receptor beta chains from the same sample are listed, as sequenced in a study of blood T cell repertoires in COVID-19. TCRdb's copy holds only in-frame clones and misses some; the assay was immunoSEQ multiplex PCR. The sample records roughly 180,000 clones, around 83% being singletons. Sequencing input: peripheral blood. The receptors shown here come from a woman aged 25 to 39 with active or convalescent COVID-19.

The chain has TRBV18 and TRBJ1-1; a weak D match, TRBD1 (5 bases). Germline V lookup: CDR1 KGHSH, CDR2 LQKENI. Trimming left V 3 bases short and J 3 bases short, with 14 bases between. The CDR3 totals 15 residues. DNA for the CDR3: TGTGCCAGCTCACCCCCGGGCAGGGTGGACACTGAAGCTTTCTTT. This gives the protein CASSPPGRVDTEAFF.

The chain employs TRBV24-1 and TRBJ2-3; D is perhaps TRBD1 (5 bases). Germline CDR1 reads KGHDR; CDR2 reads SFDVKD. The ends were cut back, 5 bases at V and 2 bases at J, with 16 bases in the middle. The CDR3 is made up of 16 amino acids. DNA of the CDR3: TGTGCCACCAGTGCTGGGCAGGGTGCTGCCACAGATACGCAGTATTTT. Its translation is CATSAGQGAATDTQYF.

The chain uses TRBV19 and TRBJ2-3; a possible D gene is TRBD2 (7 bases). Germline CDR1 LNHDA, CDR2 SQIVND (reference sequence). The ends were cut back, 3 bases at V and 5 bases at J, with 15 bases in the middle. The CDR3 is 15 residues long. The DNA for the CDR3 is TGTGCCAGTAGTATGGCCCGGGGGGCGGGAGATACGCAGTATTTT. This gives the protein CASSMARGAGDTQYF.

The V and J genes are TRBV11-2 and TRBJ2-3; 11 bases are a match to TRBD2. CDR1 and CDR2 from the germline V gene are SGHAT and FQNNGV. V lost 5 bases to trimming and J lost 2 bases; unmatched junction nucleotides: 9. This CDR3 has 17 amino acids. The CDR3 DNA reads as TGTGCCAGCAGCCGCGCGGGGACTAGCGGAATCACAGATACGCAGTATTTT. This gives the protein CASSRAGTSGITDTQYF.

The chain uses TRBV5-5 and TRBJ1-4; unclear D gene. The V gene lost 4 bases and the J gene lost 2 bases, with 9 bases spanning the gap. The germline V gene encodes CDR1 SGHKS and CDR2 YYEKEE (reference sequence). The CDR3 spans 14 residues. This CDR3 reads CASSRTATNEKLFF. The CDR3 nucleotides are TGTGCCAGCAGCCGGACTGCGACTAATGAAAAACTGTTTTTT.

The chain couples TRBV6-1 to TRBJ2-1; the match to TRBD2 covers 8 bases. Per the germline V gene, CDR1 is MNHNS and CDR2 is SASEGT. This CDR3 region has 16 residues. CDR3 DNA sequence: TGTCCCCCCAGTGAACTCGGGGGGGGGTCCTACAATGAGCAGTTCTTC. Protein product: CPPSELGGGSYNEQFF.

V usage is TRBV13 and J usage is TRBJ2-7, with 8 bases aligning to TRBD2. The CDR3 totals 19 residues. Looked up from germline, CDR1 is PRHDT and CDR2 is FYEKMQ (reference sequence). With V trimmed by 3 bases and J by 4 bases, 20 bases remained unmatched. The CDR3 nucleotides read TGTGCCAGCAGCTTGAATACGTGGGGTCAAGCGGGGGCGACTTACGAGCAGTACTTC. Translating it yields CASSLNTWGQAGATYEQYF.

The chain couples TRBV19 to TRBJ2-2, with TRBD2 matching 7 bases. From germline, CDR1 is LNHDA and CDR2 SQIVND (reference sequence). This CDR3 has 13 residues. The junction had 1 base not matched to a gene; V was cut back by 4 bases and J by 5 bases. The CDR3 region is CASSTGGTGELFF. CDR3 sequence (DNA): TGTGCCAGTAGTACGGGAGGAACCGGGGAGCTGTTTTTT.

The gene calls are TRBV2 and TRBJ2-3, with 11 nucleotides matching TRBD2. The CDR3 is made up of 16 amino acids. Germline V gene data show CDR1 as SNHLY and CDR2 as FYNNEI. Germline trimming cut 6 bases from V and 0 bases from J; bases unmatched to any gene: 5. CDR3 coding DNA: TGTGCCAGCAGGAAGGCTAGCGGGAGGAGCACAGATACGCAGTATTTT. Translating it yields CASRKASGRSTDTQYF.

The V call is TRBV28, the J call TRBJ2-1; TRBD2 might be the D (5 bases). Between the trimmed V and J ends, which lost 6 bases and 6 bases, there was a span of 15 bases. From germline, CDR1 is MDHEN and CDR2 SYDVKM. The CDR3 loop spans 14 amino acids. In DNA form, the CDR3 reads TGTGCCAGCAGGTCCGGCGGGTCAGGCAATGAGCAGTTCTTC. It encodes CASRSGGSGNEQFF.